The rows below give T cell receptor beta chains drawn from one sample of a study of cytomegalovirus exposure and HLA in healthy donors. This table comes from immunoSEQ multiplex PCR, and its TCRdb copy is limited to in-frame clones, with some not included. This sample carries 200,000 to 300,000 clones, approximately 85% of them seen once, and the ten largest clones take approximately 2%. The source material was PBMCs. The origin of the receptors is a woman aged 40 to 49 in good health and CMV-seropositive. Both conserved end residues are part of each CDR3. The D gene is left open where the match is weak. The size field is filled for only some rows; it gives once, few, many or a size class.

>TRBV5-6|TRBJ2-7|NA|NA
CASSFRLTDYEQYF
TGTGCCAGCAGCTTTCGACTGACTGACTACGAGCAGTACTTC
>TRBV28|TRBJ2-7|few|TRBD1
CASSDRVSYEQYF
TGTGCCAGCAGTGACAGGGTCTCCTACGAGCAGTACTTC
>TRBV5-1|TRBJ2-5|NA|NA
CASSLHTLETQYF
TGCGCCAGCAGCTTGCACACCTTGGAGACCCAGTACTTC
>TRBV9|TRBJ2-1|NA|TRBD2
CASSVYDTSESYNEQFF
TGTGCCAGCAGCGTCTACGATACTAGCGAATCCTACAATGAGCAGTTCTTC
>TRBV29-1|TRBJ1-1|NA|NA
CSVTTDTEAFF
TGCAGCGTGACAACCGACACTGAAGCTTTCTTT
>TRBV27|TRBJ1-5|NA|NA
CASSSQGSQPQHF
TGTGCCAGCAGCTCCCAAGGGAGTCAGCCCCAGCATTTT
>TRBV7-6|TRBJ2-7|NA|NA
CASSLAGAYEQYF
TGTGCCAGCAGCTTAGCGGGAGCCTACGAGCAGTACTTC
>TRBV5-8|TRBJ1-2|once|NA
CASSLANNLPANYGYTF
TGTGCCAGCAGCTTGGCAAATAACCTTCCAGCTAACTATGGCTACACCTTC
>TRBV7-9|TRBJ2-3|NA|NA
CASSLEFLGSFAGTDTQYF
TGTGCCAGCAGCTTAGAATTTTTGGGCTCTTTCGCGGGTACAGATACGCAGTATTTT
>TRBV5-4|TRBJ2-5|NA|NA
CASSFIYQETQYF
TGTGCCAGCAGCTTTATTTACCAAGAGACCCAGTACTTC
>TRBV28|TRBJ2-1|NA|NA
CASSPRDWEYNEQFF
TGTGCCAGCAGTCCCCGGGACTGGGAGTACAATGAGCAGTTCTTC
>TRBV7-2|TRBJ2-7|NA|NA
CASRSWAGAYEQYF
TGTGCCAGCCGTTCCTGGGCAGGGGCCTACGAGCAGTACTTC
>TRBV4-3|TRBJ1-6|NA|TRBD1
CASSQDVNRGRGLGNSPLHF
TGCGCCAGCAGCCAAGATGTTAACAGGGGCAGGGGTTTAGGGAATTCACCCCTCCACTTT
>TRBV25-1|TRBJ2-7|NA|NA
CVSSEYWAGEQYF
TGTGTCAGCAGTGAATATTGGGCCGGAGAGCAGTACTTC
>TRBV7-9|TRBJ2-3|NA|NA
CASSPPVFTDTQYF
TGTGCCAGCAGCCCGCCGGTCTTCACAGATACGCAGTATTTT
>TRBV27|TRBJ2-3|NA|TRBD2
CASSQTSGSTDTQYF
TGTGCCAGCAGTCAGACTAGCGGGAGTACAGATACGCAGTATTTT
>TRBV29-1|TRBJ1-1|NA|TRBD1
CSIKGATTEAFF
TGCAGCATAAAGGGGGCGACCACTGAAGCTTTCTTT
>TRBV19|TRBJ1-5|NA|NA
CASSIVTAIPNQPQHF
TGTGCCAGTAGTATAGTGACAGCCATACCTAATCAGCCCCAGCATTTT
>TRBV6-5|TRBJ1-1|NA|TRBD1
CASSYLTGGLNTEAFF
TGTGCCAGCAGTTATCTGACAGGGGGCCTGAACACTGAAGCTTTCTTT
>TRBV10-3|TRBJ2-7|NA|NA
CAISESGLYEQYF
TGTGCCATCAGTGAGTCCGGACTATACGAGCAGTACTTC
>TRBV27|TRBJ2-1|NA|TRBD1
CASSFTGGKYNEQFF
TGTGCCAGCAGTTTCACAGGGGGCAAATACAATGAGCAGTTCTTC
>TRBV11-3|TRBJ2-7|once|TRBD1
CASSFRQGPYEQYF
TGTGCCAGCAGCTTCCGACAGGGCCCCTACGAGCAGTACTTC
>TRBV7-6|TRBJ2-7|few|TRBD2
CASSLGTSGSYEQYF
TGTGCCAGCAGCTTAGGCACTAGCGGGAGCTACGAGCAGTACTTC
>TRBV19|TRBJ2-2|NA|NA
CASSIVRVSGELFF
TGTGCCAGTAGTATAGTCCGGGTTTCCGGGGAGCTGTTTTTT
>TRBV11-2|TRBJ2-7|NA|TRBD1
CASRQAGQGLQREYF
TGTGCCAGCAGACAAGCCGGACAGGGGCTACAGAGGGAGTACTTC
>TRBV7-2|TRBJ2-4|once|TRBD2
CASSSRGSGIAKNIQYF
TGTGCCAGCAGCTCCCGCGGGAGCGGGATAGCCAAAAACATTCAGTACTTC
>TRBV7-9|TRBJ1-2|NA|NA
CASSLGATNYGYTF
TGTGCCAGCAGCTTAGGCGCCACTAACTATGGCTACACCTTC
>TRBV30|TRBJ1-2|NA|TRBD1
CVWGQAFYGYTF
TGTGTTTGGGGACAGGCGTTCTATGGCTACACCTTC
>TRBV5-1|TRBJ2-3|NA|NA
CASSLVPPTRDTQYF
TGCGCCAGCAGCTTGGTCCCCCCAACACGAGATACGCAGTATTTT
>TRBV29-1|TRBJ1-2|NA|NA
CSVDASGGYGYTF
TGCAGCGTTGATGCGTCCGGGGGCTATGGCTACACCTTC
>TRBV5-1|TRBJ2-2|NA|TRBD2
CASSPGAGGLGNTGELFF
TGCGCCAGCAGCCCGGGCGCGGGGGGGCTGGGAAACACCGGGGAGCTGTTTTTT
>TRBV18|TRBJ1-5|NA|NA
CASSPTGDRAQPQHF
TGTGCCAGCTCACCTACGGGGGATCGGGCTCAGCCCCAGCATTTT
>TRBV2|TRBJ2-7|few|TRBD2
CASIPSGFSYEQYF
TGTGCCAGCATCCCTAGCGGATTCTCCTACGAGCAGTACTTC
>TRBV29-1|TRBJ2-3|NA|TRBD2
CSVPGLAQRGSTDTQYF
TGCAGCGTCCCGGGACTAGCCCAGAGAGGTAGCACAGATACGCAGTATTTT
>TRBV5-1|TRBJ2-2|NA|TRBD2
CASSSLAGGTGELFF
TGCGCCAGCAGCTCCCTAGCGGGAGGAACCGGGGAGCTGTTTTTT
>TRBV18|TRBJ2-3|NA|NA
CASSLSRARTDTQYF
TGTGCCAGCTCACTATCGCGGGCCCGCACAGATACGCAGTATTTT
>TRBV18|TRBJ2-3|NA|TRBD1
CASSPRAGGVRDTQYF
TGTGCCAGCTCACCACGGGCAGGGGGCGTTCGGGATACGCAGTATTTT
>TRBV6-5|TRBJ1-5|NA|NA
CASAWGGDQPQHF
TGTGCCAGCGCGTGGGGGGGGGATCAGCCCCAGCATTTT
>TRBV19|TRBJ1-5|NA|NA
CASSMVLSDQPQHF
TGTGCCAGTAGTATGGTCCTCTCGGATCAGCCCCAGCATTTT
>TRBV5-1|TRBJ2-1|NA|TRBD2
CASSLVPGLAYRGFYNEQFF
TGCGCCAGCAGCTTGGTTCCGGGACTAGCTTATCGTGGGTTTTATAATGAGCAGTTCTTC
>TRBV25-1|TRBJ1-5|NA|TRBD1
CASSGTGGGNQPQHF
TGTGCCAGCAGTGGGACAGGGGGTGGCAATCAGCCCCAGCATTTT
>TRBV7-9|TRBJ2-2|few|NA
CASSHDLLTGELFF
TGTGCCAGCAGCCACGACTTGCTCACCGGGGAGCTGTTTTTT
>TRBV9|TRBJ1-4|NA|NA
CASSVFGGATNEKLFF
TGTGCCAGCAGCGTTTTCGGGGGTGCAACTAATGAAAAACTGTTTTTT